Below, 17 T cell receptor beta chains from the same sample are listed, as sequenced in a study of cytomegalovirus exposure and HLA in healthy donors. The PCR used 60 Vbeta and 13 Jbeta primers. This table comes from immunoSEQ multiplex PCR, and its TCRdb copy is limited to in-frame clones, with some not included. The sample shows roughly 120,000 clones, 74% of them seen only once. The sequenced material came from PBMCs. These receptors were obtained from a woman between 45 and 65 years old in good health and CMV-seropositive.

The CDR3 is CASSPAGWETQYF. In DNA, the CDR3 is TGTGCCAGCAGCCCAGCGGGCTGGGAGACCCAGTACTTC. The V and J genes are TRBV5-4 and TRBJ2-5, with D possibly TRBD2 on 6 matching bases. Trimming pared 4 bases from V and 5 bases from J, leaving 12 bases between. The germline V gene has CDR1 SGHNT and CDR2 YYREEE (reference sequence). The CDR3 loop spans 13 amino acids.

The rearrangement uses TRBV7-2 and TRBJ1-5, with D possibly being TRBD1 (5 bases). The V and J ends lost 4 bases and 7 bases respectively, with 17 bases between them. The germline CDR1 and CDR2 sequences are SGHTA and FQGNSA. This CDR3 region has 15 residues. DNA of the CDR3: TGTGCCAGCAGCTCCAGTTTAGGGGCGGAACAGCCCCAGCATTTT. Translated, it gives CASSSSLGAEQPQHF.

The V gene is TRBV6-5, the J gene TRBJ2-7; a possible D gene is TRBD2 (7 bases). This CDR3 comprises 14 residues. Germline V gene lookup returns CDR1 MNHEY and CDR2 SVGAGI. V was trimmed by 6 bases and J by 5 bases, leaving 17 bases between them. The CDR3 region has the DNA TGTGCCAGCAGGACCGGACCGGGGGGCCACGAGCAGTACTTC. Its protein product is CASRTGPGGHEQYF.

This sequence joins TRBV7-3 and TRBJ2-6; D is uncertain. Germline CDR1 SGHTA, CDR2 FQGTGA. There are 14 residues in the CDR3. The germline V and J ends were trimmed by 4 bases and 0 bases, with 4 bases remaining between them. CDR3 region: CASSSHSGANVLTF. The CDR3 DNA follows: TGTGCCAGCAGCTCACACTCTGGGGCCAACGTCCTGACTTTC.

This chain links TRBV27 with TRBJ2-6; D call uncertain. This CDR3 is 16 amino acids long. CDR1 MNHEY and CDR2 SMNVEV come from the germline V gene (reference sequence). With 5 bases removed from V and 0 bases from J, the gap between germline ends came to 11 bases. CDR3 region: CASSPYRISGANVLTF. The CDR3 coding sequence is TGTGCCAGCAGTCCCTACCGAATCTCTGGGGCCAACGTCCTGACTTTC.

The J gene is TRBJ1-5, the V gene TRBV7-9; D remains ambiguous. Trimming took off 3 bases at V and 3 bases at J, with 6 bases between the two ends. This CDR3 is 13 amino acids long. Germline loops: CDR1 SEHNR, CDR2 FQNEAQ (reference sequence). CDR3 DNA sequence: TGTGCCAGCAGCTTGGGAGTCAATCAGCCCCAGCATTTT. It specifies CASSLGVNQPQHF.

The chain carries TRBV7-2 and TRBJ1-5; weak D call: TRBD1 (5 bases). Trimming took 5 bases from V and 4 from J, leaving 9 bases between them. The CDR3 contains 13 residues. Germline V CDR1 and CDR2: SGHTA, FQGNSA. The CDR3 bases are TGTGCCAGCAGCGGGGCTGGAAATCAGCCCCAGCATTTT. Encoded protein: CASSGAGNQPQHF.

The V and J genes are TRBV7-9 and TRBJ1-4, with 7 bases identical to TRBD1. Germline CDR1 reads SEHNR; CDR2 reads FQNEAQ (reference sequence). V lost 5 bases and J lost 8; bases outside the gene matches: 11. CDR3 length: 15 residues. CDR3 in DNA: TGTGCCAGCAGCCTAAAGACAGGGTCCGGCGAAAAACTGTTTTTT. Its protein product is CASSLKTGSGEKLFF.

This clone was counted only a few times. The chain employs TRBV2 and TRBJ2-6; D may be TRBD2 (5 bases). Germline V CDR1 and CDR2: SNHLY, FYNNEI. The CDR3 consists of 17 residues. V shed 6 bases and J shed 0 bases, with 15 bases lying between them. CDR3 coding DNA: TGTGCCAGCAGGTCTATAAGTCGGGGCTCTGGGGCCAACGTCCTGACTTTC. It codes for CASRSISRGSGANVLTF.

The rearrangement uses TRBV6-5 and TRBJ2-7; perhaps TRBD1 as D (7 bases). Trimming took off 7 bases at V and 6 bases at J, with 16 bases between the two ends. CDR1 is MNHEY and CDR2 is SVGAGI in the germline V gene. The CDR3 is 13 amino acids. The CDR3 reads CASIPPGGGEQYF. As DNA, the CDR3 is TGTGCCAGCATCCCCCCAGGGGGAGGCGAGCAGTACTTC.

The V call is TRBV18, the J call TRBJ2-3, with 8 bases identical to TRBD1. This CDR3 spans 14 amino acids. The trim removed 1 base at V and 7 bases at J, leaving 4 bases unmatched. The germline CDR1 and CDR2 sequences are KGHSH and LQKENI. The CDR3 is CASSPLTGVNTQYF. In DNA, the CDR3 is TGTGCCAGCTCACCACTGACAGGGGTCAATACGCAGTATTTT.

The genes are TRBV4-1 and TRBJ2-7; TRBD1 might be the D (6 bases). CDR3 length equals 15 residues. Germline lookup yields CDR1 MGHRA and CDR2 YSYEKL. V was trimmed by 5 bases and J by 2 bases, leaving 16 bases between them. Here the CDR3 DNA reads TGCGCCAGCAGCTGGACTGCGGACAGCGCCTACGAGCAGTACTTC. Its translation is CASSWTADSAYEQYF.

This clone showed up just a few times. The chain recombines TRBV2 with TRBJ2-2; D possibly corresponds to TRBD1 (5 bases). The ends were cut back, 4 bases at V and 4 bases at J, with 10 bases in the middle. CDR3 length: 14 amino acids. CDR1 is SNHLY and CDR2 is FYNNEI in the germline V gene. The CDR3 loop is CASSVTVGTGELFF. The CDR3 coding sequence is TGTGCCAGCAGTGTGACAGTCGGCACCGGGGAGCTGTTTTTT. The full variable domain, in which reference TRBV2 and TRBJ2-2 provide the parts outside the CDR3, is EPEVTQTPSHQVTQMGQEVILRCVPISNHLYFYWYRQILGQKVEFLVSFYNNEISEKSEIFDDQFSVERPDGSNFTLKIRSTKLEDSAMYFCASSVTVGTGELFFGEGSRLTVL.

The chain joins TRBV2 to TRBJ1-1, with 8 bases identical to TRBD1. Trimming took 5 bases from V and 4 from J; bases not matched to a gene: 6. Germline V lookup: CDR1 SNHLY, CDR2 FYNNEI. This CDR3 has 14 residues. For the CDR3, the DNA is TGTGCCAGCAGTCTGGACAGGGCTAGCACTGAAGCTTTCTTT. As protein: CASSLDRASTEAFF.

The V call is TRBV7-6, the J call TRBJ2-7, with D possibly being TRBD2 (6 bases). This CDR3 comprises 15 residues. Germline V lookup: CDR1 SGHVS, CDR2 FNYEAQ. Trimming pared 1 base from V and 5 bases from J, leaving 15 bases between. The CDR3 sequence: CASSLVDGTPHEQYF. CDR3 nucleotides: TGTGCCAGCAGCTTAGTGGACGGGACTCCCCACGAGCAGTACTTC. The full variable domain, completed using reference TRBV7-6 and TRBJ2-7, is GAGVSQSPRYKVTKRGQDVALRCDPISGHVSLYWYRQALGQGPEFLTYFNYEAQQDKSGLPNDRFSAERPEGSISTLTIQRTEQRDSAMYRCASSLVDGTPHEQYFGPGTRLTVT.

The chain has TRBV14 and TRBJ1-1, with D perhaps matching TRBD1 (5 bases). CDR3 length: 14 amino acids. The V and J ends lost 0 bases and 4 bases respectively, with 9 bases between them. Germline V gene lookup returns CDR1 SGHDN and CDR2 FVKESK. CDR3 DNA sequence: TGTGCCAGCAGCCAAGAGGAACAGGCCACTGAAGCTTTCTTT. Protein product: CASSQEEQATEAFF.

The V and J genes are TRBV5-1 and TRBJ2-7, with 10 bases aligning to TRBD2. With 4 bases clipped from V and 7 bases from J, the junction kept 23 bases outside the gene matches. This CDR3 has 19 amino acids. Germline values: CDR1 SGHRS, CDR2 YFSETQ. The CDR3 is CASSLRLAGLQFPPTEQYF. The CDR3 nucleotides read TGCGCCAGCAGCCTTCGACTAGCGGGCCTACAATTTCCTCCTACGGAGCAGTACTTC.